The 10 T cell receptor beta chains in this list originate from one sample, sequenced in a study of blood T cell repertoires in COVID-19. Method: immunoSEQ multiplex PCR; TCRdb's copy keeps in-frame clones and lacks some. Of about 200,000 clones in the sample, more than 65% were seen once. The sample consisted of PBMCs or T cells enriched from blood (not recorded which). The receptors were gathered from a man aged 35-49 years who had recovered from COVID-19.

The chain combines TRBV7-9 with TRBJ1-2; no clear D gene. V dropped 5 bases and J dropped 8 bases, with 18 bases sitting between them. Germline V gene data show CDR1 as SEHNR and CDR2 as FQNEAQ (reference sequence). The CDR3 has 14 residues. CDR3 DNA: TGTGCCAGCAGCGTTTCCCACGGGGTAGGCGGCTACACCTTC. Its translation is CASSVSHGVGGYTF. Based on the CDR3 plus reference TRBV7-9 and TRBJ1-2, the full variable domain is DTGVSQNPRHKITKRGQNVTFRCDPISEHNRLYWYRQTLGQGPEFLTYFQNEAQLEKSRLLSDRFSAERPKGSFSTLEIQRTEQGDSAMYLCASSVSHGVGGYTFGSGTRLTVV.

The chain couples TRBV5-3 to TRBJ1-5; 9 nucleotides match TRBD1. TRBV5-3 is an open reading frame whose function is uncertain. CDR3 length equals 20 residues. The trim removed 4 bases at V and 2 bases at J, leaving 19 bases unmatched. CDR3 coding DNA: TGTGCCAGAAGCGGACTACCGGGACAGGGTTCTCGAGGGGGCAATCAGCCCCAGCATTTT. This encodes CARSGLPGQGSRGGNQPQHF.

The chain links TRBV3-1 (or the pseudogene TRBV3-2) to TRBJ1-3, with TRBD1 as a possible D gene (5 bases). This CDR3 has 14 amino acids. Per the germline V gene, CDR1 is LGHDT and CDR2 is YNNKEL (reference sequence). The germline V and J ends were trimmed by 8 bases and 1 base, with 12 bases remaining between them. The CDR3 DNA reads TGTGCCAGCGCCAACCAGGGTTCTGGAAACACCATATATTTT. Its translation: CASANQGSGNTIYF.

The rearrangement uses TRBV5-4 and TRBJ1-2; D gene ambiguous. The V end lost 0 bases, the J end lost 7 bases, and 16 bases lay between the germline ends. This CDR3 is 15 amino acids long. The germline CDR1 and CDR2 sequences are SGHNT and YYREEE (reference sequence). The CDR3: CASSLANGWASGYTF. The DNA of the CDR3 is TGTGCCAGCAGCTTGGCCAATGGGTGGGCCTCTGGCTACACCTTC.

The V call is TRBV6-1, the J call TRBJ1-2, with a weak D call TRBD1 (5 bases). Germline CDR1 and CDR2: MNHNS and SASEGT. V lost 3 bases and J lost 3, with 17 bases in between. The CDR3 consists of 16 residues. The CDR3 DNA reads as TGTGCCAGCAGTGATGGGGCAGGAGCCCTAGACTATGGCTACACCTTC. Encoded protein: CASSDGAGALDYGYTF.

This clone was picked up one time. V is TRBV30 and J is TRBJ1-5; no definite D call. V was cut by 3 bases and J by 4 bases, with 13 bases left in between. This CDR3 has 14 residues. Germline V gene lookup returns CDR1 GTSNPN and CDR2 SVGIG (reference sequence). The CDR3 region is CAWRGRGRNQPQHF. CDR3 in DNA: TGTGCCTGGAGGGGTCGAGGGAGGAATCAGCCCCAGCATTTT.

The table lists this clone with a count of one. This rearrangement joins TRBV6-5 to TRBJ2-2, with D possibly matching TRBD1 (6 bases). The germline CDR1 and CDR2 sequences are MNHEY and SVGAGI. Trimming took 6 bases from V and 5 from J, leaving 16 bases between them. The CDR3 loop spans 15 amino acids. The CDR3 region is CASSLTPQGTGELFF. CDR3 coding DNA: TGTGCCAGCAGCCTAACGCCCCAGGGGACCGGGGAGCTGTTTTTT.

V gene TRBV30 combines with J gene TRBJ1-1; D not resolved. CDR1 and CDR2 (germline): GTSNPN, SVGIG (reference sequence). Trimming pared 6 bases from V and 1 base from J, leaving 12 bases between. This CDR3 region has 13 residues. As DNA, the CDR3 is TGTGCCTGCCTATCGAGCGGGAACACTGAAGCTTTCTTT. This gives the protein CACLSSGNTEAFF.

This chain connects TRBV28 to TRBJ1-1; 7 bases align to TRBD1. Germline V lookup: CDR1 MDHEN, CDR2 SYDVKM. The length of the CDR3 is 13 residues. The V and J ends lost 7 bases and 5 bases, in that order; junction bases with no gene match: 7. The CDR3 protein is CASTMTGRTEAFF. CDR3 in DNA: TGTGCCAGCACCATGACAGGGCGGACTGAAGCTTTCTTT.

The gene calls are TRBV5-1 and TRBJ2-7; a weak D match, TRBD2 (5 bases). The CDR3 is made up of 14 amino acids. V was trimmed by 0 bases and J by 4 bases, leaving 11 bases between them. The germline CDR1 and CDR2 sequences are SGHRS and YFSETQ. CDR3 protein: CASSLDGVGYEQYF. For the CDR3, the DNA is TGCGCCAGCAGCTTGGACGGGGTTGGGTACGAGCAGTACTTC.